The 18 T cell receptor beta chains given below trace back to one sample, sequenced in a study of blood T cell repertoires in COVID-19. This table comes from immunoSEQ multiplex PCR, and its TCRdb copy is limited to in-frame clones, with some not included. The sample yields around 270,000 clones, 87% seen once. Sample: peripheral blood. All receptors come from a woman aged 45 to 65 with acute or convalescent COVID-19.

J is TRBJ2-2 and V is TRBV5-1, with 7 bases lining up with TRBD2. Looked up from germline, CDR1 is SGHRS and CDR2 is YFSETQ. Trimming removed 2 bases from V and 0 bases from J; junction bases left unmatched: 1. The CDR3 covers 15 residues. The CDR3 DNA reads TGCGCCAGCAGCTTTAGCGGGCCGAACACCGGGGAGCTGTTTTTT. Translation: CASSFSGPNTGELFF.

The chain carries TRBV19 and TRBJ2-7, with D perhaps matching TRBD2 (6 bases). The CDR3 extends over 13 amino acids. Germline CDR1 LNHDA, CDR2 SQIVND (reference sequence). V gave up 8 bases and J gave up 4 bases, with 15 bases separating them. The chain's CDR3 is CASGRLGSYEQYF. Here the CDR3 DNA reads TGTGCCAGTGGGCGACTAGGCTCTTACGAGCAGTACTTC.

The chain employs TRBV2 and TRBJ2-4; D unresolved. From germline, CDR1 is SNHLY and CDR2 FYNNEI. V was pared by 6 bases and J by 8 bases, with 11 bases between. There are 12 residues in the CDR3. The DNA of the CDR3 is TGTGCCAGCAGGCCAGAGGAGCACATTCAGTACTTC. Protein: CASRPEEHIQYF.

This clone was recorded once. CDR3 protein: CASSYNLAGEEQFF. DNA for the CDR3: TGTGCCAGCAGTTACAACCTAGCGGGAGAGGAGCAGTTCTTC. The chain is built from TRBV6-5 and TRBJ2-1, with 10 bases that match TRBD2. This CDR3 has 14 residues. Germline V gives CDR1 MNHEY, CDR2 SVGAGI. V was pared by 2 bases and J by 10 bases, with 5 bases of the junction left unmatched.

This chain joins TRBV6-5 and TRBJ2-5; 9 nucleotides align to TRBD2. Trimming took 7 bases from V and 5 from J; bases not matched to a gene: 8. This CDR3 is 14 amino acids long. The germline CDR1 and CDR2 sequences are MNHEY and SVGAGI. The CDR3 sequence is CASTVAGGPETQYF. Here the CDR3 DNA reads TGTGCCAGCACCGTGGCGGGAGGGCCTGAGACCCAGTACTTC.

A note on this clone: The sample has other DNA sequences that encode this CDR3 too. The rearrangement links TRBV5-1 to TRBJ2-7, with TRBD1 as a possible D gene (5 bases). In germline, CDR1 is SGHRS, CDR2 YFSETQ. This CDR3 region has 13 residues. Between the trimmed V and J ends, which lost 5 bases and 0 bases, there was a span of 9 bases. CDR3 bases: TGCGCCAGCAGTTTCGACAGCTCCTACGAGCAGTACTTC. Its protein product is CASSFDSSYEQYF. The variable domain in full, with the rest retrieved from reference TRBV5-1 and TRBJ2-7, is KAGVTQTPRYLIKTRGQQVTLSCSPISGHRSVSWYQQTPGQGLQFLFEYFSETQRNKGNFPGRFSGRQFSNSRSEMNVSTLELGDSALYLCASSFDSSYEQYFGPGTRLTVT.

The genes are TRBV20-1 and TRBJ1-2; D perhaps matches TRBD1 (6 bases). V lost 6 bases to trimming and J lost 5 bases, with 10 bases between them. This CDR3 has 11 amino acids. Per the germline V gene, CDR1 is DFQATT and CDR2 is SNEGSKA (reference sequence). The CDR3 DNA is TGCAGTGCCCCGGACAGATATGGCTACACCTTC. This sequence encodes CSAPDRYGYTF.

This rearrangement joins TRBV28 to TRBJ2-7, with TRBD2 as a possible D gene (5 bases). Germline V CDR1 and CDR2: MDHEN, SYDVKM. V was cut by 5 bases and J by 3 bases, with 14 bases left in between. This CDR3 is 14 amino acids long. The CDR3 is CASSPPGLSYEQYF. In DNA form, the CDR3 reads TGTGCCAGCAGTCCCCCAGGACTGAGCTACGAGCAGTACTTC.

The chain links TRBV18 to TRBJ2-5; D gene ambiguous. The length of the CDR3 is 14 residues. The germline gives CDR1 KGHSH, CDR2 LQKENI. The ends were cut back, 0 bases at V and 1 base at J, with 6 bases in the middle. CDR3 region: CASSPPLVQETQYF. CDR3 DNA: TGTGCCAGCTCACCACCCTTAGTCCAAGAGACCCAGTACTTC.

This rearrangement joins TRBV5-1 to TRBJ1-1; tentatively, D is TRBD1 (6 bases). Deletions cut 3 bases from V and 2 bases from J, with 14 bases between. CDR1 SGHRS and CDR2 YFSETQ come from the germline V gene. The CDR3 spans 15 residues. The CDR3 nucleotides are TGCGCCAGCAGCTGGGGGACACGGTCAAACACTGAAGCTTTCTTT. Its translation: CASSWGTRSNTEAFF.

CDR3 in amino acids: CSASFRGNTGELFF. In DNA form, the CDR3 reads TGCAGTGCTAGTTTCAGGGGGAACACCGGGGAGCTGTTTTTT. The chain employs TRBV20-1 and TRBJ2-2, with D perhaps TRBD1 (6 bases). The CDR3 has 14 amino acids. CDR1 DFQATT and CDR2 SNEGSKA come from the germline V gene (reference sequence). V gave up 3 bases and J gave up 1 base, with 9 bases separating them.

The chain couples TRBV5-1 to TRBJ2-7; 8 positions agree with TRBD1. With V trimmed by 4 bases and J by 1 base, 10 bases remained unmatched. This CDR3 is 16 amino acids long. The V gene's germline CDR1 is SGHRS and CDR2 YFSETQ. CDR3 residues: CASSRTPGQASYEQYF. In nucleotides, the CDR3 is TGCGCCAGCAGCCGAACACCGGGACAGGCATCCTACGAGCAGTACTTC. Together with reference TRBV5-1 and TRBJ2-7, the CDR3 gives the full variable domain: KAGVTQTPRYLIKTRGQQVTLSCSPISGHRSVSWYQQTPGQGLQFLFEYFSETQRNKGNFPGRFSGRQFSNSRSEMNVSTLELGDSALYLCASSRTPGQASYEQYFGPGTRLTVT.

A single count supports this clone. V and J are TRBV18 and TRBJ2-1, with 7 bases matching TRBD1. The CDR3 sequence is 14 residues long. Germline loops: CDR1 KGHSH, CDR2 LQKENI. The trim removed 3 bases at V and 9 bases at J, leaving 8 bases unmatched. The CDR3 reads CASSPPQGQGEQFF. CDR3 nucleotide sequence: TGTGCCAGCTCACCCCCACAGGGGCAGGGTGAGCAGTTCTTC. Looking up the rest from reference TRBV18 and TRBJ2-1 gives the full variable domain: NAGVMQNPRHLVRRRGQEARLRCSPMKGHSHVYWYRQLPEEGLKFMVYLQKENIIDESGMPKERFSAEFPKEGPSILRIQQVVRGDSAAYFCASSPPQGQGEQFFGPGTRLTVL.

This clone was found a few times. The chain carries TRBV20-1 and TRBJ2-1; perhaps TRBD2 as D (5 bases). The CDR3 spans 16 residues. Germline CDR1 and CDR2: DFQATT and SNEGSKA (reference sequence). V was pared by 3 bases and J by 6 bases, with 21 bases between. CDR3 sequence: CSASGLSGRSSNEQFF. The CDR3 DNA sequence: TGCAGTGCTAGTGGATTGAGCGGTCGGTCGTCCAATGAGCAGTTCTTC.

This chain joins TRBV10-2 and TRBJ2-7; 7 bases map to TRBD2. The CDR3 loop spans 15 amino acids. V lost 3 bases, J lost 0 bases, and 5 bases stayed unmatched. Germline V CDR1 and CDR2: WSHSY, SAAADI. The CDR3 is CASSETLAVSYEQYF. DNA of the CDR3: TGCGCCAGCAGTGAAACTCTAGCGGTCTCCTACGAGCAGTACTTC.

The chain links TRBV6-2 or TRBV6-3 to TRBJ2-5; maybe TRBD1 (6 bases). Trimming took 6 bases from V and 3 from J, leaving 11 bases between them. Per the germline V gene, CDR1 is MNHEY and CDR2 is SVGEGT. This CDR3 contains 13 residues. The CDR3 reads CASSSYREETQYF. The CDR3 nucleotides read TGTGCCAGCAGCTCCTACAGGGAAGAGACCCAGTACTTC.

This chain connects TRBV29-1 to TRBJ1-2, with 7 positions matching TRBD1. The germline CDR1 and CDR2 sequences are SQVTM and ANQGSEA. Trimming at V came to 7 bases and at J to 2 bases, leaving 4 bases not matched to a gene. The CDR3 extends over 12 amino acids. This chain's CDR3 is CSAGQANYGYTF. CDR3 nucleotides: TGCAGCGCTGGACAGGCAAACTATGGCTACACCTTC.

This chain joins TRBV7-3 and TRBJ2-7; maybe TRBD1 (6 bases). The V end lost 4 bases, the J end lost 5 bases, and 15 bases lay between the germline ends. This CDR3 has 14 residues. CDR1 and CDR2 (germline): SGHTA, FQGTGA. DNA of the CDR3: TGTGCCAGCAGCTCTCCTTACAGGGCCCACGAGCAGTACTTC. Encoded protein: CASSSPYRAHEQYF.